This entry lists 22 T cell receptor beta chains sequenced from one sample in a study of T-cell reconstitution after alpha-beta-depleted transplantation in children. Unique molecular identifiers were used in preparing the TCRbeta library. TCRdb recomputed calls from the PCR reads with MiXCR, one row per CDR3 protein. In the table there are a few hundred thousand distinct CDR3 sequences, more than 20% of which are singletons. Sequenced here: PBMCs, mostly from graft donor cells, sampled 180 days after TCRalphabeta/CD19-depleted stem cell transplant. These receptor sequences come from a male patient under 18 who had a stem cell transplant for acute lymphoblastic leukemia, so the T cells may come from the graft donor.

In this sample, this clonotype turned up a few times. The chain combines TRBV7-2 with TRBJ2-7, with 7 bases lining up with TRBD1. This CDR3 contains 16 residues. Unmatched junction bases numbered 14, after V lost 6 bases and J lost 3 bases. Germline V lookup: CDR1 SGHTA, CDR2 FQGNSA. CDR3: CASSPRGGGGGYEQYF. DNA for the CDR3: TGTGCCAGCAGTCCTCGAGGGGGCGGAGGCGGCTACGAGCAGTACTTC.

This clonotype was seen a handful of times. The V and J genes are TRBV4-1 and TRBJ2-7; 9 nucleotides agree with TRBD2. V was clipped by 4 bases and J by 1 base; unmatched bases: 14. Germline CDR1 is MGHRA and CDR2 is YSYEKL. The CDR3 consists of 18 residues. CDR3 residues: CASSRQTSGLLPSYEQYF. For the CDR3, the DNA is TGCGCCAGCAGCCGCCAGACTAGCGGCCTTTTGCCATCCTACGAGCAGTACTTC.

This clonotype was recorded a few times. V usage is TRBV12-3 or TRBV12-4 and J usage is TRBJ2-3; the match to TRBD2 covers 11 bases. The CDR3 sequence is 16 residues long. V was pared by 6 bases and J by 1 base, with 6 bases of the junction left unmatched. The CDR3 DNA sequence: TGTGCCAGCAGCCGAGTACTAGCGGGAGGCACAGATACGCAGTATTTT. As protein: CASSRVLAGGTDTQYF.

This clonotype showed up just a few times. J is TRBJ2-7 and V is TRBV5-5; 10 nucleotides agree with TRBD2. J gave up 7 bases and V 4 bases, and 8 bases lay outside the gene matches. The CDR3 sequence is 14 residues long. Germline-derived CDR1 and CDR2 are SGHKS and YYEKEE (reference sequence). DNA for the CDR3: TGTGCCAGCAGCCTGGGACTAGCGCTGGGTGAGCAGTACTTC. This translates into CASSLGLALGEQYF.

This CDR3 reads CASREQGINEKLFF. CDR3 coding DNA: TGTGCCAGCAGGGAACAGGGAATTAATGAAAAACTGTTTTTT. The chain recombines TRBV2 with TRBJ1-4; a possible D gene is TRBD1 (6 bases). The CDR3 is made up of 14 amino acids. Between the trimmed V and J ends, which lost 6 bases and 4 bases, there was a span of 12 bases. Looked up from germline, CDR1 is SNHLY and CDR2 is FYNNEI.

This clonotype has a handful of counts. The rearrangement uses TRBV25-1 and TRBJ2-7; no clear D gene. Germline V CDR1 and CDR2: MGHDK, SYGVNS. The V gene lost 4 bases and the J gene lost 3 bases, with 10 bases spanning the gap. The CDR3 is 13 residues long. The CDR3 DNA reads TGTGCCAGCAGTGCGCTAACACGCTACGAGCAGTACTTC. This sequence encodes CASSALTRYEQYF.

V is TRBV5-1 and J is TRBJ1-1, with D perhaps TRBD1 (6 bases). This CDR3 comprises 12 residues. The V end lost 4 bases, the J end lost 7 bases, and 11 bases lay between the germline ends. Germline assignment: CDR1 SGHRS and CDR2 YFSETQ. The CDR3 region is CASSTGHYEAFF. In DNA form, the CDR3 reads TGCGCCAGCAGCACGGGACATTATGAAGCTTTCTTT.

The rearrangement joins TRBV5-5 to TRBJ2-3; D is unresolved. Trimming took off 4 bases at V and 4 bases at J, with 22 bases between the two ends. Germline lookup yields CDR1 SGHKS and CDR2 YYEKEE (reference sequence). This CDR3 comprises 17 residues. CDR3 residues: CASSEPGPLAGADTQYF. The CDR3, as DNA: TGTGCCAGCAGCGAACCCGGGCCACTGGCCGGCGCAGATACGCAGTATTTT.

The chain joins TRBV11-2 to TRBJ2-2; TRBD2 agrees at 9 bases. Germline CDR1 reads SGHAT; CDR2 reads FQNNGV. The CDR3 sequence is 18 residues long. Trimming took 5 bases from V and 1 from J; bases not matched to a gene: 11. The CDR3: CASSHGGSGGWNTGELFF. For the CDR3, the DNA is TGTGCCAGCAGCCATGGGGGTAGCGGGGGCTGGAACACCGGGGAGCTGTTTTTT.

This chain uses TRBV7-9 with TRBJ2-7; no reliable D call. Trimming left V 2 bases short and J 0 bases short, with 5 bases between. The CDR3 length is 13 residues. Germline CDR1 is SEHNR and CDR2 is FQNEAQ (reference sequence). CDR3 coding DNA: TGTGCCAGCAGCTTATGGGACTCCTACGAGCAGTACTTC. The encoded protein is CASSLWDSYEQYF.

DNA for the CDR3: TGTGCCAGCAGTTTCGCGTGGAACGTTGGAAACACCATATATTTT. Residues: CASSFAWNVGNTIYF. The chain uses TRBV12-3 or TRBV12-4 and TRBJ1-3; D gene unclear. Trimming stripped 3 bases from V and 3 bases from J, with 12 bases between. This CDR3 has 15 residues.

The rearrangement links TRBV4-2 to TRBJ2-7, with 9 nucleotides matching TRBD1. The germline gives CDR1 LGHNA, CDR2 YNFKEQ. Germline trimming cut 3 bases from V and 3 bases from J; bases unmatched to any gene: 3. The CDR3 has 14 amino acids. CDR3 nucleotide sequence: TGTGCCAGCAGCCATACAGGGGGCAACTACGAGCAGTACTTC. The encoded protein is CASSHTGGNYEQYF.

CDR3 loop: CASSLRPGAGELFF. DNA of the CDR3: TGTGCCAGCAGTTTACGCCCAGGGGCCGGGGAGCTGTTTTTT. The chain combines TRBV12-3 or TRBV12-4 with TRBJ2-2; the D gene is possibly TRBD1 (6 bases). The CDR3 length is 14 residues. Trimming took off 2 bases at V and 6 bases at J, with 10 bases between the two ends.

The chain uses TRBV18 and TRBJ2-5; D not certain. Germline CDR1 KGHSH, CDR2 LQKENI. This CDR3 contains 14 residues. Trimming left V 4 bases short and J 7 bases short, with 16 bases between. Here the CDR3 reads CASSHQGASTTQYF. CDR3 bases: TGTGCCAGCTCACACCAAGGAGCCTCAACGACCCAGTACTTC.

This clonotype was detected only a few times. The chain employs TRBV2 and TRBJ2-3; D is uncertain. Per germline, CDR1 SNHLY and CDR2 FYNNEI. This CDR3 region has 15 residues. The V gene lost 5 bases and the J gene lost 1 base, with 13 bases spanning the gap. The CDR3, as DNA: TGTGCCAGCAGTCCCCCGGCCGGACGCACAGATACGCAGTATTTT. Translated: CASSPPAGRTDTQYF.

In DNA form, the CDR3 reads TGCAGTGCACCCAACAGGGGGCGGGGTGGTGGCTACACCTTC. Translation gives CSAPNRGRGGGYTF. The V and J genes are TRBV20-1 and TRBJ1-2; 9 bases agree with TRBD1. This CDR3 comprises 14 residues. Trimming at V came to 6 bases and at J to 7 bases, leaving 12 bases not matched to a gene. The germline CDR1 and CDR2 sequences are DFQATT and SNEGSKA (reference sequence).

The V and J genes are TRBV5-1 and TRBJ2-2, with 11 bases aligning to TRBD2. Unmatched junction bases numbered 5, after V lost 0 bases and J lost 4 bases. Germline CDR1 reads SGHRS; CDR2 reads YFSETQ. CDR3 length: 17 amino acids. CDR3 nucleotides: TGCGCCAGCAGCTTGGGGCGACTAGCGGGGTTCACCGGGGAGCTGTTTTTT. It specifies CASSLGRLAGFTGELFF.

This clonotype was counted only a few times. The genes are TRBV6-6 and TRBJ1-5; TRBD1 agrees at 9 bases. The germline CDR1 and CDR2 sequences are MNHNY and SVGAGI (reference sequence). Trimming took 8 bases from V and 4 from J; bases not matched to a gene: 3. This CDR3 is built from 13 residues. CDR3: CASSDRGNQPQHF. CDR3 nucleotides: TGTGCCAGCTCGGACAGGGGAAATCAGCCCCAGCATTTT.

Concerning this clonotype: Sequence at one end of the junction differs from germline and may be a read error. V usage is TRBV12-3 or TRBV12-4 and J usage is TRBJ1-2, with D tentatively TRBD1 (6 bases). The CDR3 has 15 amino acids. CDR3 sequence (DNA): TGTGCCAGCAGCCCGGGACACTTTCCTAACAATGGCTACACCTTC. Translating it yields CASSPGHFPNNGYTF.

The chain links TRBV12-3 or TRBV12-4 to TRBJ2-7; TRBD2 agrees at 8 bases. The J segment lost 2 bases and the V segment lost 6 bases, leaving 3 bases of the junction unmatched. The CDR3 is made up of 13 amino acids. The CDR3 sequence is CASSGLAAYEQYF. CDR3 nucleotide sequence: TGTGCCAGCAGCGGACTAGCAGCCTACGAGCAGTACTTC.

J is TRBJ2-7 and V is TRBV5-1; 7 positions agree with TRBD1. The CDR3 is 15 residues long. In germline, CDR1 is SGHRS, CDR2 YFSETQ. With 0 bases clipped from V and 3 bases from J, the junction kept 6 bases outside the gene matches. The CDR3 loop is CASSLVAGGNYEQYF. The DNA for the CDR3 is TGCGCCAGCAGCTTGGTGGCAGGGGGAAACTACGAGCAGTACTTC.

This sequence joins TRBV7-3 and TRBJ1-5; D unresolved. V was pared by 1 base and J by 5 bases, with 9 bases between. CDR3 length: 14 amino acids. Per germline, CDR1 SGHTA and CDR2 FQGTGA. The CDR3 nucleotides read TGTGCCAGCAGCTTAATGCCAGTGGATCAGCCCCAGCATTTT. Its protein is CASSLMPVDQPQHF.